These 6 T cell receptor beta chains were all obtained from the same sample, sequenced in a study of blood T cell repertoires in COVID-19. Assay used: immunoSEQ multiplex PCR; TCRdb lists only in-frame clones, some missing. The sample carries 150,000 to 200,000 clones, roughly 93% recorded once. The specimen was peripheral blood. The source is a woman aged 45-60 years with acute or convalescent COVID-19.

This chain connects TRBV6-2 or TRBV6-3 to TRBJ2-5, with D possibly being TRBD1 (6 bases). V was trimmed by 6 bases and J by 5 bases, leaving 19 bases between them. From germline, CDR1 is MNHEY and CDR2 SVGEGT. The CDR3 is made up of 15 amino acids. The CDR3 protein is CASSGTSPPGETQYF. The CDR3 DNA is TGTGCCAGCAGCGGGACATCTCCGCCAGGGGAGACCCAGTACTTC.

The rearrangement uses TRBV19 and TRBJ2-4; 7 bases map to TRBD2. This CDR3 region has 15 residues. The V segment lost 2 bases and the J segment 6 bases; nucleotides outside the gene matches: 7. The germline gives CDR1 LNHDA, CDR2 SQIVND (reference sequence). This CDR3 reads CASSIWSGKGNIQYF. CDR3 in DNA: TGTGCCAGTAGTATATGGAGCGGGAAGGGAAACATTCAGTACTTC.

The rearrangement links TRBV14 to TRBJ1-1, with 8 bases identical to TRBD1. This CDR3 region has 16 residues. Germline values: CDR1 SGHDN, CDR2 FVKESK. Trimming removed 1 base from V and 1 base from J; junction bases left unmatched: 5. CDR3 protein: CASSQAWTGSNTEAFF. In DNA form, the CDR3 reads TGTGCCAGCAGCCAAGCTTGGACAGGGTCGAACACTGAAGCTTTCTTT.

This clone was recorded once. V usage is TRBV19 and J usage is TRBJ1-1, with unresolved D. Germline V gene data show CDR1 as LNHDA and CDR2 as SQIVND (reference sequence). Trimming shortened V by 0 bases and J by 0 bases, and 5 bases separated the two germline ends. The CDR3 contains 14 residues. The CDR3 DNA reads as TGTGCCAGTAGTATAGAGGAGATGAACACTGAAGCTTTCTTT. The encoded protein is CASSIEEMNTEAFF.

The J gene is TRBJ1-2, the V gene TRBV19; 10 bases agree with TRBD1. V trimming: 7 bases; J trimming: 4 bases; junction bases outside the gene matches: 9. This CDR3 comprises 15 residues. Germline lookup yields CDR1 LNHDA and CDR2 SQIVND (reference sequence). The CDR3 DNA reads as TGTGCCAGTAACCTCGAAGGACAGGGGGGCTATGGCTACACCTTC. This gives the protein CASNLEGQGGYGYTF.

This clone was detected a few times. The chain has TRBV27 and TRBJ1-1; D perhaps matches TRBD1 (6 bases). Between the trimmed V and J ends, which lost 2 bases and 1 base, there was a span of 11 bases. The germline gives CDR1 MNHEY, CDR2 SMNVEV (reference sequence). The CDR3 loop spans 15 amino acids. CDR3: CASSLTGPPNTEAFF. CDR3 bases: TGTGCCAGCAGTTTAACAGGGCCCCCGAACACTGAAGCTTTCTTT.